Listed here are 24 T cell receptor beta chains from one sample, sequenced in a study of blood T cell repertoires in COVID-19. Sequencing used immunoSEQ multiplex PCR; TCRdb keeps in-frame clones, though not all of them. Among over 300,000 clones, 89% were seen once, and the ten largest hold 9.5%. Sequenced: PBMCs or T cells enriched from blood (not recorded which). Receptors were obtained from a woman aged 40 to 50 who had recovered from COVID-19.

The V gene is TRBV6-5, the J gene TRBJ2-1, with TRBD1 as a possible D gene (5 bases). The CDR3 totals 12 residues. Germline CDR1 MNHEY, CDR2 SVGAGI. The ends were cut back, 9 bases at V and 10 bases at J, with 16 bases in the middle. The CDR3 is CASWVSGAEQFF. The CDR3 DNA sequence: TGTGCCAGTTGGGTCAGTGGGGCCGAGCAGTTCTTC.

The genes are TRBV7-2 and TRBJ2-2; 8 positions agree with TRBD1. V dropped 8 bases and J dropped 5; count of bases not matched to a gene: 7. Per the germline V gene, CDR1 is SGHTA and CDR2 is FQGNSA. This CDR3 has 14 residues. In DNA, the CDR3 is TGTGCCAGCTCCGTCGACAGGGGAACCGGGGAGCTGTTTTTT. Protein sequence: CASSVDRGTGELFF.

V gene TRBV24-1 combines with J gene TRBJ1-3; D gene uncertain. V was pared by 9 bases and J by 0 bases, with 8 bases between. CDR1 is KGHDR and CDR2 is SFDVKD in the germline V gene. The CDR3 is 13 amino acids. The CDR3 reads CATVRDSGNTIYF. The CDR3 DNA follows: TGTGCCACCGTGCGGGACTCTGGAAACACCATATATTTT.

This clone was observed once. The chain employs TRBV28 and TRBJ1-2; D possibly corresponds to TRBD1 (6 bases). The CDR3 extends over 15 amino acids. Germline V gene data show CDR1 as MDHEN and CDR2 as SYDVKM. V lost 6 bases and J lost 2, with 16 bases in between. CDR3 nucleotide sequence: TGTGCCAGCAGCTATCCGGACAGCGGAAACTATGGCTACACCTTC. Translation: CASSYPDSGNYGYTF.

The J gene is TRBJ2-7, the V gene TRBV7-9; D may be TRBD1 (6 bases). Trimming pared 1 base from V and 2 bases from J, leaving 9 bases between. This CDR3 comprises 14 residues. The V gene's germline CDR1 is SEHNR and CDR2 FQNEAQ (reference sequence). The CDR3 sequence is CASSLGGQTYEQYF. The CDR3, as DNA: TGTGCCAGCAGCTTAGGAGGACAGACCTACGAGCAGTACTTC.

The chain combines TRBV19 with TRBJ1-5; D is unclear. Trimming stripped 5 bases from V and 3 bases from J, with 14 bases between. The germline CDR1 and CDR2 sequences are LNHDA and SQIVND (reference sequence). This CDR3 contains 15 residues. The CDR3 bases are TGTGCCAGTAGTGCGGTACCGGGTTACAATCAGCCCCAGCATTTT. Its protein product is CASSAVPGYNQPQHF.

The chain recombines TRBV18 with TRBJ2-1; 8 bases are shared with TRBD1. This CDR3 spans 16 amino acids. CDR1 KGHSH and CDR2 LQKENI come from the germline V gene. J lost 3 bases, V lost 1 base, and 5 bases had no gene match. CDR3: CASSPLQGALYNEQFF. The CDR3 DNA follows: TGTGCCAGCTCACCACTTCAGGGGGCCCTCTACAATGAGCAGTTCTTC.

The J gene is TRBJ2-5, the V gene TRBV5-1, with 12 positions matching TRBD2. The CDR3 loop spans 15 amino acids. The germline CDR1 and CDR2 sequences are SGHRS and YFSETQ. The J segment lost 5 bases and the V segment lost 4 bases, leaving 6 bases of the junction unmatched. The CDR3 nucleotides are TGCGCCAGCAGCGCGACTAGCGGGAGTCAGGAGACCCAGTACTTC. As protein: CASSATSGSQETQYF.

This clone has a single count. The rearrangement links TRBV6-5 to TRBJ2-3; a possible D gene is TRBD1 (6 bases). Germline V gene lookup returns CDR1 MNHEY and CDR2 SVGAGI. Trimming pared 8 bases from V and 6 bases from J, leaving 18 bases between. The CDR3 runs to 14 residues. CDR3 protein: CASSLGASADTQYF. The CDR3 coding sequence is TGTGCCAGCTCCCTGGGGGCGAGTGCCGATACGCAGTATTTT.

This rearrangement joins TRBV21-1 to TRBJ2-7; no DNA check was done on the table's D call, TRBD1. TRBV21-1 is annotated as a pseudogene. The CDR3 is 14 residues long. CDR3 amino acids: CASSGRQGAYEQYF. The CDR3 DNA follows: TGTGCCAGCAGCGGGCGACAGGGTGCCTACGAGCAGTACTTC.

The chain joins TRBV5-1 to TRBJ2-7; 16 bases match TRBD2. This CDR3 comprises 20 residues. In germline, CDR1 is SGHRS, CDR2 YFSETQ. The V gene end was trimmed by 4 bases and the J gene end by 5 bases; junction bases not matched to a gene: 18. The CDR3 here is CASSQRTAGTSGGASHEQYF. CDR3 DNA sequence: TGCGCCAGCAGCCAAAGGACGGCCGGGACTAGCGGGGGGGCTTCCCACGAGCAGTACTTC.

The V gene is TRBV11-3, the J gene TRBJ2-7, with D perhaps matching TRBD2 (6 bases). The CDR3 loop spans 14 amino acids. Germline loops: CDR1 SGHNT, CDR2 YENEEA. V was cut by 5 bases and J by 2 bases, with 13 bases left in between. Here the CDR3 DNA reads TGTGCCAGCAGCCCAAACGGGAGCCCCTACGAGCAGTACTTC. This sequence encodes CASSPNGSPYEQYF. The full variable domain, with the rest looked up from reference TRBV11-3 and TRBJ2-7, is EAGVVQSPRYKIIEKKQPVAFWCNPISGHNTLYWYLQNLGQGPELLIRYENEEAVDDSQLPKDRFSAERLKGVDSTLKIQPAELGDSAVYLCASSPNGSPYEQYFGPGTRLTVT.

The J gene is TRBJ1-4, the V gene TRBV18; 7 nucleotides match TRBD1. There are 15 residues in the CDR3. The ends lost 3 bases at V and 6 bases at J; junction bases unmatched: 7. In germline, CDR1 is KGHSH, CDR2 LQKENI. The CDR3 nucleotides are TGTGCCAGCTCACCCTCGGCAGGGGGACATGAAAAACTGTTTTTT. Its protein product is CASSPSAGGHEKLFF. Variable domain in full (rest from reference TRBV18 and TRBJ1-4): NAGVMQNPRHLVRRRGQEARLRCSPMKGHSHVYWYRQLPEEGLKFMVYLQKENIIDESGMPKERFSAEFPKEGPSILRIQQVVRGDSAAYFCASSPSAGGHEKLFFGSGTQLSVL.

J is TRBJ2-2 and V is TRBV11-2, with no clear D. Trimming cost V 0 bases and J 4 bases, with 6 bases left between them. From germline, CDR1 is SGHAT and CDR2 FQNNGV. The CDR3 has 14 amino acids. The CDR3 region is CASSLDRLTGELFF. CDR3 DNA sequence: TGTGCCAGCAGCTTAGACAGGCTCACCGGGGAGCTGTTTTTT. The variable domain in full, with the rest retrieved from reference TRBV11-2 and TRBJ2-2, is EAGVAQSPRYKIIEKRQSVAFWCNPISGHATLYWYQQILGQGPKLLIQFQNNGVVDDSQLPKDRFSAERLKGVDSTLKIQPAKLEDSAVYLCASSLDRLTGELFFGEGSRLTVL.

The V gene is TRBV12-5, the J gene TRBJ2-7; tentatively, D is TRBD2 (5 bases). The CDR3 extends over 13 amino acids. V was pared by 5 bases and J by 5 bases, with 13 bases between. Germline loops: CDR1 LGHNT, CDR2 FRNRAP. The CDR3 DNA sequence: TGTGCTAGTGGTCCTCGTGACGGGGACGAGCAGTACTTC. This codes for CASGPRDGDEQYF.

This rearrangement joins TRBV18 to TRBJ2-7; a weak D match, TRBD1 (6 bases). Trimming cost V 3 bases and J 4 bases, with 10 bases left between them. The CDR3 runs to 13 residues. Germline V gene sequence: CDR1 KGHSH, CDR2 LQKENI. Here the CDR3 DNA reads TGTGCCAGCTCACCTGAAACAGGGTACGAGCAGTACTTC. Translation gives CASSPETGYEQYF. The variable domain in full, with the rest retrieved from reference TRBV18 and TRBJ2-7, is NAGVMQNPRHLVRRRGQEARLRCSPMKGHSHVYWYRQLPEEGLKFMVYLQKENIIDESGMPKERFSAEFPKEGPSILRIQQVVRGDSAAYFCASSPETGYEQYFGPGTRLTVT.

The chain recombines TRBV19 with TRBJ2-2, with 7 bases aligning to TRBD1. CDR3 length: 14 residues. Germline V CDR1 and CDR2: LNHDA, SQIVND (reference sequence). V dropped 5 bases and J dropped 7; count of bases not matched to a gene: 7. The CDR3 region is CASSYRGIGGELFF. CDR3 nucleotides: TGTGCCAGTAGTTACAGGGGCATTGGCGGGGAGCTGTTTTTT.

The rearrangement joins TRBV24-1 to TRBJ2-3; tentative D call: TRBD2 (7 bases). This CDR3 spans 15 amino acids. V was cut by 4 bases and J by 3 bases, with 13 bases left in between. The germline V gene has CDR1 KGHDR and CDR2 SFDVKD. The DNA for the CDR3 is TGTGCCACCAGTGACCTCGAGGGGGGGACAGATACGCAGTATTTT. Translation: CATSDLEGGTDTQYF.

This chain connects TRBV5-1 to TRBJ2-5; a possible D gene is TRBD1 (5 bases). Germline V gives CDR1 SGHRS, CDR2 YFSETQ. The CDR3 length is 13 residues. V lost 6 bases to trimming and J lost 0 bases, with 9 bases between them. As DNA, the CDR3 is TGCGCCAGCACCAGGGCAGACCAAGAGACCCAGTACTTC. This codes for CASTRADQETQYF.

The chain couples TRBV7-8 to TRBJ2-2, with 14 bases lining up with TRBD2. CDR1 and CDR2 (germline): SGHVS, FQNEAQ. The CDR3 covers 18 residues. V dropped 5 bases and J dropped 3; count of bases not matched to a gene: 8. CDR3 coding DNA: TGTGCCAGCAGCCACCGACTAGCGGGAGGGCTAGACACCGGGGAGCTGTTTTTT. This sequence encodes CASSHRLAGGLDTGELFF.

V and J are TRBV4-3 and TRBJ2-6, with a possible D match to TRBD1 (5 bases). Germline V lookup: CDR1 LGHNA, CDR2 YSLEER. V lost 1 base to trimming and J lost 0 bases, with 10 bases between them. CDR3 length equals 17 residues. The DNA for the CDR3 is TGCGCCAGCAGCCAAGCCCGACAGCTCTCTGGGGCCAACGTCCTGACTTTC. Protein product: CASSQARQLSGANVLTF.

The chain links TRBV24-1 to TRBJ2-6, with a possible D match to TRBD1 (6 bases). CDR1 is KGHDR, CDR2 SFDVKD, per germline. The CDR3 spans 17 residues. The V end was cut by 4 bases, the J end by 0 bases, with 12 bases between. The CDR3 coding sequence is TGTGCCACCAGTGACCCCGACAGGCACTCTGGGGCCAACGTCCTGACTTTC. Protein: CATSDPDRHSGANVLTF.

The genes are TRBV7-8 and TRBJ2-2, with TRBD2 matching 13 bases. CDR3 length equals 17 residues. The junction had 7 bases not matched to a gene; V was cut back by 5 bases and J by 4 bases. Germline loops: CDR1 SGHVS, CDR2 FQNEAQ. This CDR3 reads CASSPLAGGSVTGELFF. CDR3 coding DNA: TGTGCCAGCAGCCCACTAGCGGGGGGGTCTGTCACCGGGGAGCTGTTTTTT.

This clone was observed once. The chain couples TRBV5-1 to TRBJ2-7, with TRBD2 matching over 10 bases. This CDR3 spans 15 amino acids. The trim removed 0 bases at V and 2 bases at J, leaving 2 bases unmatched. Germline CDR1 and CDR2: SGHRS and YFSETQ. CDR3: CASSLGTSGTYEQYF. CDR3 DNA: TGCGCCAGCAGCTTGGGGACTAGCGGTACCTACGAGCAGTACTTC.